A selection of T cell receptor beta chains follows, all from one sample in a study of graft-versus-host responses after intestinal transplantation. These receptors' targets are unknown. Repertoires were generated with immunoSEQ multiplex PCR, while TCRdb's copy carries only in-frame clones and drops some. Among 55,000 to 80,000 clones listed, 85% to 95% were seen once. Material: unstimulated CD8+ T cells sorted from spleen or lymph node cells, obtained before transplant. The receptors were sampled from a human donor who was the organ donor for an intestinal transplant. The CDR3 runs from the conserved cysteine through the conserved F or W. The D gene is left open where the match is weak. The listing skips clone size in some rows; elsewhere it reads once, few, many or a size class.

CDR3aa: CSAPWTGEAFF; CDR3nt: TGCAGTGCTCCCTGGACTGGTGAAGCTTTCTTT; d_gene: .; abundance: .; v_gene: TRBV20-1; j_gene: TRBJ1-1; len: 11
CDR3aa: CASSLGWGQGETQYF; CDR3nt: TGCGCCAGCAGCCTGGGATGGGGACAGGGAGAGACCCAGTACTTC; d_gene: TRBD1; abundance: .; v_gene: TRBV4-3; j_gene: TRBJ2-5; len: 15
CDR3aa: CASSRTRLAGVAGANTGELFF; CDR3nt: TGTGCCAGCTCCCGGACGAGACTAGCGGGAGTGGCAGGCGCGAACACCGGGGAGCTGTTTTTT; d_gene: TRBD2; abundance: .; v_gene: TRBV18; j_gene: TRBJ2-2; len: 21
CDR3aa: CASRRTGGRVTEAFF; CDR3nt: TGTGCCAGCAGACGTACAGGGGGACGGGTCACTGAAGCTTTCTTT; d_gene: TRBD1; abundance: .; v_gene: TRBV27; j_gene: TRBJ1-1; len: 15
CDR3aa: CASSFPAGEAGELFF; CDR3nt: TGTGCCAGCAGCTTCCCAGCGGGAGAAGCCGGGGAGCTGTTTTTT; d_gene: TRBD2; abundance: .; v_gene: TRBV7-9; j_gene: TRBJ2-2; len: 15
CDR3aa: CASSFSGTSGSHEQYF; CDR3nt: TGTGCCAGCAGTTTCTCCGGGACTAGCGGGAGCCACGAGCAGTACTTC; d_gene: TRBD2; abundance: .; v_gene: TRBV28; j_gene: TRBJ2-7; len: 16
CDR3aa: CASSKGLADEETQYF; CDR3nt: TGTGCCAGCAGCAAGGGACTAGCGGACGAAGAGACCCAGTACTTC; d_gene: TRBD2; abundance: .; v_gene: TRBV9; j_gene: TRBJ2-5; len: 15
CDR3aa: CASSYLRDTDTQYF; CDR3nt: TGTGCCAGCAGTTACCTCCGGGACACAGATACGCAGTATTTT; d_gene: .; abundance: .; v_gene: TRBV28; j_gene: TRBJ2-3; len: 14
CDR3aa: CASSWGDGGNQPQHF; CDR3nt: TGTGCCAGCAGTTGGGGCGATGGGGGCAATCAGCCCCAGCATTTT; d_gene: .; abundance: once; v_gene: TRBV28; j_gene: TRBJ1-5; len: 15
CDR3aa: CASSPSGGIADTQYF; CDR3nt: TGTGCCAGCTCTCCGTCGGGAGGTATAGCAGATACGCAGTATTTT; d_gene: TRBD2; abundance: .; v_gene: TRBV9; j_gene: TRBJ2-3; len: 15
CDR3aa: CASSFRVFQGSNQPQHF; CDR3nt: TGTGCCAGCAGTTTCCGCGTGTTTCAGGGGAGCAATCAGCCCCAGCATTTT; d_gene: .; abundance: .; v_gene: TRBV28; j_gene: TRBJ1-5; len: 17
CDR3aa: CASSLRDSLYNEQFF; CDR3nt: TGTGCCAGCAGTCTAAGGGACAGCCTGTACAATGAGCAGTTCTTC; d_gene: TRBD1; abundance: .; v_gene: TRBV27; j_gene: TRBJ2-1; len: 15
CDR3aa: CASSSGLANTDTQYF; CDR3nt: TGTGCCAGCAGCTCGGGACTAGCGAACACAGATACGCAGTATTTT; d_gene: TRBD2; abundance: .; v_gene: TRBV11-2; j_gene: TRBJ2-3; len: 15
CDR3aa: CASSQVSSGSSYEQYF; CDR3nt: TGTGCCAGCAGCCAAGTGTCTTCCGGGAGCTCCTACGAGCAGTACTTC; d_gene: .; abundance: .; v_gene: TRBV4-2; j_gene: TRBJ2-7; len: 16
CDR3aa: CASRHRQGFGEQYF; CDR3nt: TGTGCCAGCAGACATCGACAGGGGTTCGGCGAGCAGTACTTC; d_gene: TRBD1; abundance: .; v_gene: TRBV28; j_gene: TRBJ2-7; len: 14
CDR3aa: CASSFLGPSPYEQYF; CDR3nt: TGTGCCAGCAGTTTCTTGGGCCCAAGCCCCTACGAGCAGTACTTC; d_gene: .; abundance: .; v_gene: TRBV28; j_gene: TRBJ2-7; len: 15
CDR3aa: CASSLVGCGEGKAFF; CDR3nt: TGCGCCAGCAGCTTGGTCGGGTGCGGAGAGGGTAAAGCTTTCTTT; d_gene: .; abundance: once; v_gene: TRBV5-1; j_gene: TRBJ1-1; len: 15
CDR3aa: CATSRVALGQGETGELFF; CDR3nt: TGTGCCACCAGCAGAGTCGCCCTGGGACAGGGTGAGACCGGGGAGCTGTTTTTT; d_gene: TRBD1; abundance: .; v_gene: TRBV15; j_gene: TRBJ2-2; len: 18
CDR3aa: CASSLASGGRTEAFF; CDR3nt: TGTGCCAGCAGCTTAGCTTCGGGGGGACGAACTGAAGCTTTCTTT; d_gene: .; abundance: .; v_gene: TRBV7-9; j_gene: TRBJ1-1; len: 15
CDR3aa: CASSFRQGPVEAFF; CDR3nt: TGCGCCAGCAGCTTTCGACAGGGCCCCGTTGAAGCTTTCTTT; d_gene: TRBD1; abundance: once; v_gene: TRBV5-1; j_gene: TRBJ1-1; len: 14
CDR3aa: CASSQGQGQPQHF; CDR3nt: TGCGCCAGCAGCCAAGGCCAGGGCCAGCCCCAGCATTTT; d_gene: .; abundance: .; v_gene: TRBV4-1; j_gene: TRBJ1-5; len: 13
CDR3aa: CASRYTGGLTEAFF; CDR3nt: TGTGCCAGCAGATATACAGGGGGCTTAACTGAAGCTTTCTTT; d_gene: TRBD1; abundance: once; v_gene: TRBV27; j_gene: TRBJ1-1; len: 14
CDR3aa: CASSPYTGELFF; CDR3nt: TGTGCCAGCAGCCCATACACCGGGGAGCTGTTTTTT; d_gene: .; abundance: once; v_gene: TRBV9; j_gene: TRBJ2-2; len: 12
CDR3aa: CASSTGEGIEAFF; CDR3nt: TGTGCCAGCAGTACAGGAGAAGGGATTGAAGCTTTCTTT; d_gene: .; abundance: .; v_gene: TRBV28; j_gene: TRBJ1-1; len: 13
CDR3aa: CASGLSRTGELFF; CDR3nt: TGTGCTAGTGGTTTGTCTAGGACCGGGGAGCTGTTTTTT; d_gene: .; abundance: once; v_gene: TRBV12-5; j_gene: TRBJ2-2; len: 13
CDR3aa: CASSQGLSGSYPYEQYF; CDR3nt: TGTGCCAGCAGCCAAGGTCTTAGCGGGAGCTACCCCTACGAGCAGTACTTC; d_gene: TRBD2; abundance: .; v_gene: TRBV14; j_gene: TRBJ2-7; len: 17
CDR3aa: CASSQAPGQGRPYEQYF; CDR3nt: TGTGCCAGCAGCCAAGCCCCGGGACAGGGAAGACCGTACGAGCAGTACTTC; d_gene: TRBD1; abundance: .; v_gene: TRBV14; j_gene: TRBJ2-7; len: 17
CDR3aa: CASSDPRGQGEYGYTF; CDR3nt: TGCGCCAGCAGTGACCCCAGGGGACAGGGGGAGTATGGCTACACCTTC; d_gene: TRBD1; abundance: .; v_gene: TRBV10-2; j_gene: TRBJ1-2; len: 16
CDR3aa: CASSSRREETQYF; CDR3nt: TGTGCCAGCAGTTCGCGGCGGGAAGAGACCCAGTACTTC; d_gene: .; abundance: .; v_gene: TRBV28; j_gene: TRBJ2-5; len: 13
CDR3aa: CASSFGTSYEQYF; CDR3nt: TGTGCCAGCAGTTTTGGGACTTCCTACGAGCAGTACTTC; d_gene: .; abundance: .; v_gene: TRBV27; j_gene: TRBJ2-7; len: 13
CDR3aa: CAWTLLAEYQETQYF; CDR3nt: TGTGCCTGGACCCTCCTAGCGGAGTACCAAGAGACCCAGTACTTC; d_gene: TRBD2; abundance: .; v_gene: TRBV30; j_gene: TRBJ2-5; len: 15
CDR3aa: CASSFRGRRTGELFF; CDR3nt: TGTGCCAGCAGTTTCAGGGGGCGTAGGACCGGGGAGCTGTTTTTT; d_gene: TRBD1; abundance: .; v_gene: TRBV28; j_gene: TRBJ2-2; len: 15